This TCR beta chain appears in the sequencing data of a study of blood T cell repertoires in COVID-19. The V gene lost 4 bases and the J gene lost 4 bases, with 13 bases spanning the gap. This CDR3 comprises 15 residues. Per the germline V gene, CDR1 is KGHDR and CDR2 is SFDVKD. Here immunoSEQ multiplex PCR was the method, and the copy in TCRdb shows in-frame clones only, minus some. The sample has tens of thousands of clones; 82% are singletons. The origin of this receptor is an older woman with acute or convalescent COVID-19. The sequenced material came from peripheral blood. This chain uses TRBV24-1 with TRBJ2-1, with D tentatively TRBD1 (6 bases). Here the CDR3 reads CATSDDRDTYNEQFF. CDR3 bases: TGTGCCACCAGTGACGACCGGGACACGTACAATGAGCAGTTCTTC.